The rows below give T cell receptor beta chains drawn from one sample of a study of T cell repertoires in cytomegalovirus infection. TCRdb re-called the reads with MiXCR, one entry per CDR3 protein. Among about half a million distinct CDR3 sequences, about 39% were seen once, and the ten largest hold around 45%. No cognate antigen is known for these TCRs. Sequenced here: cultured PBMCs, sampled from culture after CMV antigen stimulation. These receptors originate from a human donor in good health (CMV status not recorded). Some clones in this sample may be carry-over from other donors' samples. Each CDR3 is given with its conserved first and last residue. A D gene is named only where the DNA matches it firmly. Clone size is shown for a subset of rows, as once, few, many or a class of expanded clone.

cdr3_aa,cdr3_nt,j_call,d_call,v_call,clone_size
CASSQGIDSNQPQHF,TGTGCCAGCAGCCAGGGAATTGATAGCAATCAGCCCCAGCATTTT,TRBJ1-5,.,TRBV4-2,.
CASSLGLRGHLGAFF,TGTGCCAGCAGCCTTGGGTTGAGGGGGCACCTTGGGGCTTTCTTT,TRBJ1-1,TRBD1,TRBV14,few
CASSAPKNIQYF,TGTGCCAGCAGCGCACCCAAAAACATTCAGTACTTC,TRBJ2-4,.,TRBV7-6,few
CASSLGDLYEKLFF,TGTGCCAGCAGCCTGGGGGACCTGTACGAAAAACTGTTTTTT,TRBJ1-4,.,TRBV7-4,.
CASSEALSGGGYTF,TGTGCCAGCAGTGAAGCGCTTAGTGGAGGTGGCTACACCTTC,TRBJ1-2,.,TRBV2,.
CASSMSSGALNYGYTF,TGTGCCAGCAGCATGAGCTCAGGGGCCCTTAACTATGGCTACACCTTC,TRBJ1-2,.,TRBV11-2,.
CSALGQGFSYNEQFF,TGCAGTGCTTTGGGACAGGGGTTCTCCTACAATGAGCAGTTCTTC,TRBJ2-1,TRBD1,TRBV20-1,.
CASSLTSVAGDYGYTF,TGTGCCAGCAGCCTAACATCGGTGGCAGGGGACTATGGCTACACCTTC,TRBJ1-2,.,TRBV7-2,.
CASSTPQRTGYEQYF,TGTGCCAGCAGTACCCCCCAGCGGACCGGCTACGAGCAGTACTTC,TRBJ2-7,.,TRBV12-3/TRBV12-4,once
CASSLRDRDFGEQYF,TGTGCCAGCAGCCTCCGGGACAGGGACTTCGGCGAGCAGTACTTC,TRBJ2-7,TRBD1,TRBV7-8,.
CASSLEGGGTGELFF,TGTGCCAGCAGCTTAGAAGGGGGCGGAACCGGGGAGCTGTTTTTT,TRBJ2-2,TRBD1,TRBV11-1,many
CASSLGTSGTNEQFF,TGTGCCAGCAGCCTAGGGACTAGCGGGACCAATGAGCAGTTCTTC,TRBJ2-1,TRBD2,TRBV7-6,.
CASSRGQPKETQYF,TGTGCCAGCAGCCGGGGACAGCCAAAAGAGACCCAGTACTTC,TRBJ2-5,TRBD1,TRBV7-2,.
CASSTVEGGYTF,TGTGCCAGCAGTACGGTTGAGGGGGGCTACACCTTC,TRBJ1-2,.,TRBV12-3/TRBV12-4,.
CASSYAPRGFTSPLHF,TGTGCCAGCAGTTACGCCCCGAGGGGGTTTACTTCACCCCTCCACTTT,TRBJ1-6,.,TRBV6-6,.
CASSFGLDSNQPQHF,TGTGCCAGCAGCTTTGGACTAGATAGCAATCAGCCCCAGCATTTT,TRBJ1-5,.,TRBV7-2,many
CASSLRTSGTDTQYF,TGTGCCAGCAGCTTAAGAACTAGCGGCACAGATACGCAGTATTTT,TRBJ2-3,TRBD2,TRBV11-3,.
CASTAGGNNQPQHF,TGTGCCAGCACCGCGGGGGGAAACAATCAGCCCCAGCATTTT,TRBJ1-5,.,TRBV2,.
CASSSNRGEAQYF,TGTGCCAGCAGCTCAAATAGGGGGGAGGCGCAGTATTTT,TRBJ2-3,.,TRBV7-6,.
CAISPSGARDEQYF,TGTGCCATCAGTCCAAGCGGGGCCAGGGACGAGCAGTACTTC,TRBJ2-7,TRBD2,TRBV10-3,.
CSATQSTLGLRGEQYF,TGCAGTGCTACCCAGTCCACTCTGGGCCTTCGAGGAGAGCAGTACTTC,TRBJ2-7,.,TRBV20-1,.
CASSLSSNPMVIKYF,TGTGCCAGCAGTTTATCATCCAATCCCATGGTAATAAAGTACTTC,TRBJ2-5,.,TRBV27,.
CASSSVQGNQETQYF,TGTGCCAGCAGCTCGGTACAGGGAAACCAAGAGACCCAGTACTTC,TRBJ2-5,.,TRBV7-9,few
CASRTTANTEAFF,TGTGCCAGCAGGACGACAGCGAACACTGAAGCTTTCTTT,TRBJ1-1,.,TRBV28,few
CAIAHRGNIPYEQYF,TGTGCCATCGCACATCGGGGGAATATACCCTACGAGCAGTACTTC,TRBJ2-7,.,TRBV28,few
CASSPGTSGGAGTDTQYF,TGTGCCAGCAGCCCAGGGACTAGCGGGGGGGCAGGCACAGATACGCAGTATTTT,TRBJ2-3,TRBD2,TRBV7-7,few
CASSARSYNEQFF,TGCGCCAGCAGCGCTCGGAGTTACAATGAGCAGTTCTTC,TRBJ2-1,.,TRBV4-1,.